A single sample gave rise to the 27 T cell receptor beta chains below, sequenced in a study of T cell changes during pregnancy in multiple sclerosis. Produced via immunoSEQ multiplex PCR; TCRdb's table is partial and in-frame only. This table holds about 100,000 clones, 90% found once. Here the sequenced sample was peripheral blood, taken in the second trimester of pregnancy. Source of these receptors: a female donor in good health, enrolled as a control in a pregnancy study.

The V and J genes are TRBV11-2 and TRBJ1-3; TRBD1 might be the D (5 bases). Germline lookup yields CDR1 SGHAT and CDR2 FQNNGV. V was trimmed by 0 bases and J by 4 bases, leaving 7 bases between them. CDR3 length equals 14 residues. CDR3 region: CASSLERDGNTIYF. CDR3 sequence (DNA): TGTGCCAGCAGCTTAGAGCGGGACGGAAACACCATATATTTT.

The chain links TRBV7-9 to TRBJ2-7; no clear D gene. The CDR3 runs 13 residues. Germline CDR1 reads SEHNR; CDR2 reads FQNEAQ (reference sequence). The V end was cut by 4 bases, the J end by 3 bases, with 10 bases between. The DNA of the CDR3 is TGTGCCAGCAGCTATCGACTGAGCTACGAGCAGTACTTC. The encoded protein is CASSYRLSYEQYF.

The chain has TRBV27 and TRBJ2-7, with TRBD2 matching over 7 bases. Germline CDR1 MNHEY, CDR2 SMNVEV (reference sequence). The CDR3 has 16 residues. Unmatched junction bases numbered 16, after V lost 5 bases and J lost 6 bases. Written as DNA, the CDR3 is TGTGCCAGCAGTCCCTATCGACTAGCCAGAGGCTCCGAGCAGTACTTC. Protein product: CASSPYRLARGSEQYF.

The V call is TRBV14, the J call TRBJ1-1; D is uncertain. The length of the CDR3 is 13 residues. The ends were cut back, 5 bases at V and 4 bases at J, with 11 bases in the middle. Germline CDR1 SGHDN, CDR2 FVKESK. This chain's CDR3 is CASSEFRGTEAFF. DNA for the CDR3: TGTGCCAGCAGCGAGTTTAGAGGCACTGAAGCTTTCTTT.

CDR3 loop: CASTEGDRLYNEQFF. CDR3 bases: TGTGCCAGCACTGAAGGGGACAGGTTATACAATGAGCAGTTCTTC. The chain recombines TRBV7-6 with TRBJ2-1, with 8 bases fitting TRBD1. Germline V gives CDR1 SGHVS, CDR2 FNYEAQ. V gave up 7 bases and J gave up 4 bases; unmatched junction bases: 9. There are 15 residues in the CDR3.

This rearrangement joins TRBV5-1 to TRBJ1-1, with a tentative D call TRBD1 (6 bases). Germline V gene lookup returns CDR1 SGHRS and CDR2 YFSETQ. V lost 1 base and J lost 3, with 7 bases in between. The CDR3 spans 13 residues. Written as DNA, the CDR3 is TGCGCCAGCAGCTTGAACAGGGACACTGAAGCTTTCTTT. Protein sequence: CASSLNRDTEAFF.

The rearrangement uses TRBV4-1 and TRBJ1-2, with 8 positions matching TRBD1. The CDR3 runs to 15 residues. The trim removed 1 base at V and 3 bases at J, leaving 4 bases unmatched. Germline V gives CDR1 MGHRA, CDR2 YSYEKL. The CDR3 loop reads CASSQAGGRDYGYTF. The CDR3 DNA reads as TGCGCCAGCAGCCAAGCAGGGGGCCGCGACTATGGCTACACCTTC.

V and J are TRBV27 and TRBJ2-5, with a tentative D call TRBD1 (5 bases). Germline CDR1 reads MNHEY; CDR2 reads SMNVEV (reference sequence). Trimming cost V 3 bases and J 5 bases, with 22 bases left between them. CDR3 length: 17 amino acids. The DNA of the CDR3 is TGTGCCAGCAGTTTCTCCTACGACAGCTCTCTGTCGGAGACCCAGTACTTC. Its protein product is CASSFSYDSSLSETQYF.

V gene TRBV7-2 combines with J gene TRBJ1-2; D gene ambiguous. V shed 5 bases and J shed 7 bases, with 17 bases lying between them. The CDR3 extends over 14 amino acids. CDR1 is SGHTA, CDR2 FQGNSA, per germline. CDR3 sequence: CASSLALLNGGYTF. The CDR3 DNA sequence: TGTGCCAGCAGCCTTGCCTTGTTGAACGGTGGCTACACCTTC.

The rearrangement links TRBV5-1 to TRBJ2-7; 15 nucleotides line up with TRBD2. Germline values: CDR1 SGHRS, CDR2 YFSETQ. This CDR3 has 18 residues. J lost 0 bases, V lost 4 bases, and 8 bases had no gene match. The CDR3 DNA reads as TGCGCCAGCAGCCCTGGACTAGCGGGAGGGTCAAACTCCTACGAGCAGTACTTC. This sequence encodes CASSPGLAGGSNSYEQYF. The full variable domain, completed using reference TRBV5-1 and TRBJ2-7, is KAGVTQTPRYLIKTRGQQVTLSCSPISGHRSVSWYQQTPGQGLQFLFEYFSETQRNKGNFPGRFSGRQFSNSRSEMNVSTLELGDSALYLCASSPGLAGGSNSYEQYFGPGTRLTVT.

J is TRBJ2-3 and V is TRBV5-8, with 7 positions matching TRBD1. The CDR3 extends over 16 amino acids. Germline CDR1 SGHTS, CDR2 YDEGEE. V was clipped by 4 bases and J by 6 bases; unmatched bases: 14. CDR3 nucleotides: TGTGCCAGCAGCGCCGGGACAGCGACCCGAGGCGATACGCAGTATTTT. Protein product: CASSAGTATRGDTQYF.

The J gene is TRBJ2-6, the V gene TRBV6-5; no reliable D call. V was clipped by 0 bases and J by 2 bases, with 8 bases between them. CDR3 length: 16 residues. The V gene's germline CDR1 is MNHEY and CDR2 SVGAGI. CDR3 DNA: TGTGCCAGCAGTTACTCGAGGCGACCTGGGGCCAACGTCCTGACTTTC. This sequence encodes CASSYSRRPGANVLTF.

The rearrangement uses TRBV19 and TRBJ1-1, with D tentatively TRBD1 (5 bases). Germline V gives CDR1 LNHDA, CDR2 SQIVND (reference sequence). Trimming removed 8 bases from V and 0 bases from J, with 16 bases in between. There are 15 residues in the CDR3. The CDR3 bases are TGTGCCAGTCAATCCGGGACTCCAATGAACACTGAAGCTTTCTTT. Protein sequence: CASQSGTPMNTEAFF.

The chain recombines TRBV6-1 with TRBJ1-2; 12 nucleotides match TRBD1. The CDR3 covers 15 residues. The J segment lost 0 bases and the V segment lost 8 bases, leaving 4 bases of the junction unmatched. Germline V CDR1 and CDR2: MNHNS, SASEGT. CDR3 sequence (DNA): TGTGCCAGCGTGGGACAGGGGGCCGCTAACTATGGCTACACCTTC. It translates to CASVGQGAANYGYTF.

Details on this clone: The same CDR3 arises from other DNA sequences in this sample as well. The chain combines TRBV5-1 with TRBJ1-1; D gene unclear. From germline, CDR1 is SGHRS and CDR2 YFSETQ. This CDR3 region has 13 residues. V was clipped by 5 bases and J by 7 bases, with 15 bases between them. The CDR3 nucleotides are TGCGCCAGCAGTACCACTCCGGGTCTTGAAGCTTTCTTT. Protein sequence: CASSTTPGLEAFF.

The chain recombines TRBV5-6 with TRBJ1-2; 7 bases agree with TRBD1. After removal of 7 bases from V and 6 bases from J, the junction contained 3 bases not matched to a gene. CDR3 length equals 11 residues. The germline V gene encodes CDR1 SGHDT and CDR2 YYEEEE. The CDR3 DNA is TGTGCCAGCGGAGGGGGCGATGGCTACACCTTC. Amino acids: CASGGGDGYTF.

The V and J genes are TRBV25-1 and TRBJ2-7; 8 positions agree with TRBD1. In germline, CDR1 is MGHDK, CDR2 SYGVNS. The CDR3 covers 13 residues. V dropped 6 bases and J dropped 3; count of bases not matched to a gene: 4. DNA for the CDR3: TGTGCCAGCAGGGACAGGGCAGGCTACGAGCAGTACTTC. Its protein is CASRDRAGYEQYF.

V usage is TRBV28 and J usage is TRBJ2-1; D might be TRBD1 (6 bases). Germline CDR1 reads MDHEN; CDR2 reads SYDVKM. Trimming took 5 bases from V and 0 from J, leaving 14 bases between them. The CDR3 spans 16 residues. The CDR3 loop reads CASSPRQVRSYNEQFF. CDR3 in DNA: TGTGCCAGCAGTCCCCGACAGGTCCGCTCCTACAATGAGCAGTTCTTC. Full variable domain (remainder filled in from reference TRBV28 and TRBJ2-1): DVKVTQSSRYLVKRTGEKVFLECVQDMDHENMFWYRQDPGLGLRLIYFSYDVKMKEKGDIPEGYSVSREKKERFSLILESASTNQTSMYLCASSPRQVRSYNEQFFGPGTRLTVL.

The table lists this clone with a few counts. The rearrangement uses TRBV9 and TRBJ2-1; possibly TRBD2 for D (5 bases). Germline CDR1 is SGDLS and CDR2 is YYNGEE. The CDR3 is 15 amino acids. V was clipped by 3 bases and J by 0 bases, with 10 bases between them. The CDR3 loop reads CASSAVASSYNEQFF. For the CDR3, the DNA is TGTGCCAGCAGCGCAGTAGCGTCCTCCTACAATGAGCAGTTCTTC. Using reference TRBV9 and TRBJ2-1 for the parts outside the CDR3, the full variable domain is DSGVTQTPKHLITATGQRVTLRCSPRSGDLSVYWYQQSLDQGLQFLIQYYNGEERAKGNILERFSAQQFPDLHSELNLSSLELGDSALYFCASSAVASSYNEQFFGPGTRLTVL.

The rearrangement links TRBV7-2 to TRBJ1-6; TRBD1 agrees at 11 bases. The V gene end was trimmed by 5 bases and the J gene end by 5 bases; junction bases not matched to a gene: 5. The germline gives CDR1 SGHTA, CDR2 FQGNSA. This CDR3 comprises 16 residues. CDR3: CASSPRGQGDNSPLHF. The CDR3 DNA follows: TGTGCCAGCAGCCCGCGGGGACAGGGGGATAATTCACCCCTCCACTTT.

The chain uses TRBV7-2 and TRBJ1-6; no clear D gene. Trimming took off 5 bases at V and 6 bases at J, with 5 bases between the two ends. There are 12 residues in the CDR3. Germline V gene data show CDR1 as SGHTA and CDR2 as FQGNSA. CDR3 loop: CASSASNSPLHF. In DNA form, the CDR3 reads TGTGCCAGCAGCGCGAGTAATTCACCCCTCCACTTT.

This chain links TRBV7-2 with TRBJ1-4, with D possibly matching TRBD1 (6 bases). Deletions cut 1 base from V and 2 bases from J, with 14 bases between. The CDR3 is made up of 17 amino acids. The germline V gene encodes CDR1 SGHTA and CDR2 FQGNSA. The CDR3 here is CASSLDLGAGTNEKLFF. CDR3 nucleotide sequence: TGTGCCAGCAGCTTAGATCTGGGGGCAGGGACTAATGAAAAACTGTTTTTT.

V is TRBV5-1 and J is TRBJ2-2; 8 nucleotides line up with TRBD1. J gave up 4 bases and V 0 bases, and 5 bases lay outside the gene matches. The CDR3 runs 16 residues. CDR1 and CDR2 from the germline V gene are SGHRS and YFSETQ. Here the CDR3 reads CASSLGTGTGTGELFF. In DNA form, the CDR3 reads TGCGCCAGCAGCTTGGGGACAGGGACGGGCACCGGGGAGCTGTTTTTT. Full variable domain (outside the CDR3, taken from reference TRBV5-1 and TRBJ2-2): KAGVTQTPRYLIKTRGQQVTLSCSPISGHRSVSWYQQTPGQGLQFLFEYFSETQRNKGNFPGRFSGRQFSNSRSEMNVSTLELGDSALYLCASSLGTGTGTGELFFGEGSRLTVL.

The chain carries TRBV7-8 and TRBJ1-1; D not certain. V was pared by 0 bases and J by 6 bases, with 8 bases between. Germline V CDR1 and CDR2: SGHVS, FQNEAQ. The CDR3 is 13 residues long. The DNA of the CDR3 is TGTGCCAGCAGCTTAGCGGGCAACCCTGAAGCTTTCTTT. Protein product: CASSLAGNPEAFF.

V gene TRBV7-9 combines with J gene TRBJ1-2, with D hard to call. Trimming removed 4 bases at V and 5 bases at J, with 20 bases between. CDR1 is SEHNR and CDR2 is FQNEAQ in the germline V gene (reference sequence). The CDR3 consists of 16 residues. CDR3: CASSSTVAALRYGYTF. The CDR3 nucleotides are TGTGCCAGCAGCTCAACCGTGGCGGCCCTGAGGTATGGCTACACCTTC.

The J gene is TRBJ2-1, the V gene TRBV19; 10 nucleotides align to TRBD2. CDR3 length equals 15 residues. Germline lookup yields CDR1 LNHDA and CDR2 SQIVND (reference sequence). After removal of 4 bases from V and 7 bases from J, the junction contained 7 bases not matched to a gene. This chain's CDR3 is CASSTGLATPNEQFF. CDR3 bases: TGTGCCAGTAGTACGGGACTAGCGACCCCAAATGAGCAGTTCTTC.

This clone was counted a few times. The CDR3: CASGGVTGELFF. The CDR3 coding sequence is TGTGCCAGCGGCGGGGTCACCGGGGAGCTGTTTTTT. This rearrangement joins TRBV14 to TRBJ2-2; tentatively, D is TRBD2 (6 bases). The CDR3 loop spans 12 amino acids. The germline CDR1 and CDR2 sequences are SGHDN and FVKESK. V was cut by 8 bases and J by 4 bases, with 8 bases left in between.